The 32 T cell receptor beta chains below all came from one sample that was sequenced in a study of blood T cell repertoires in COVID-19. Sequencing used immunoSEQ multiplex PCR; TCRdb keeps in-frame clones, though not all of them. The data contain about 100,000 clones, 85% to 90% of them seen just once; the ten biggest clones take up approximately 5%. Specimen: peripheral blood. These receptors were taken from a human donor in a cohort sampled during active COVID-19.

The rearrangement links TRBV7-2 to TRBJ1-1, with D possibly being TRBD1 (6 bases). This CDR3 is 15 amino acids long. Trimming pared 5 bases from V and 0 bases from J, leaving 13 bases between. Looked up from germline, CDR1 is SGHTA and CDR2 is FQGNSA. CDR3 region: CASSKTGTMNTEAFF. In nucleotides, the CDR3 is TGTGCCAGCAGCAAGACAGGAACTATGAACACTGAAGCTTTCTTT.

The chain employs TRBV19 and TRBJ2-5; TRBD1 aligns across 8 bases. J gave up 1 base and V 4 bases, and 14 bases lay outside the gene matches. Germline CDR1 is LNHDA and CDR2 is SQIVND (reference sequence). The CDR3 is made up of 18 amino acids. CDR3 sequence reads: CASSTPRRAGTGQETQYF. The CDR3, as DNA: TGTGCCAGTAGTACGCCCCGCAGGGCCGGGACAGGCCAAGAGACCCAGTACTTC.

The V call is TRBV11-2, the J call TRBJ2-2, with 7 bases matching TRBD1. Germline V gene data show CDR1 as SGHAT and CDR2 as FQNNGV. The CDR3 sequence is 13 residues long. V shed 4 bases, J shed 6 bases, and the junction held 2 bases outside the gene matches. The chain's CDR3 is CASSSQGSGELFF. The CDR3 DNA reads TGTGCCAGCAGCTCACAGGGGTCCGGGGAGCTGTTTTTT.

The rearrangement links TRBV5-6 to TRBJ2-7, with 9 nucleotides matching TRBD1. This CDR3 region has 13 residues. Unmatched junction bases numbered 5, after V lost 4 bases and J lost 6 bases. Germline values: CDR1 SGHDT, CDR2 YYEEEE. CDR3 DNA sequence: TGTGCCAGCAGCCCAGGGACAGGGCGCGAGCAGTACTTC. It translates to CASSPGTGREQYF.

This clone was observed once. The rearrangement uses TRBV3-1 (or the pseudogene TRBV3-2) and TRBJ2-3; maybe TRBD2 (7 bases). V lost 2 bases and J lost 2, with 11 bases in between. The CDR3 sequence is 15 residues long. Germline values: CDR1 LGHDT, CDR2 YNNKEL (reference sequence). This CDR3 is CASSQRGANTDTQYF. The DNA of the CDR3 is TGTGCCAGCAGCCAACGGGGGGCCAACACAGATACGCAGTATTTT.

V gene TRBV6-5 combines with J gene TRBJ2-7; 7 bases match TRBD1. The V gene end was trimmed by 4 bases and the J gene end by 4 bases; junction bases not matched to a gene: 10. Germline CDR1 is MNHEY and CDR2 is SVGAGI. The CDR3 has 15 amino acids. In DNA, the CDR3 is TGTGCCAGCAGTTCCGCCGGGACAGTTTCTTACGAGCAGTACTTC. This gives the protein CASSSAGTVSYEQYF.

This clone was counted a single time. V is TRBV10-3 and J is TRBJ2-5; tentative D call: TRBD2 (5 bases). The V gene's germline CDR1 is ENHRY and CDR2 SYGVKD. Trimming took off 2 bases at V and 1 base at J, with 20 bases between the two ends. This CDR3 region has 18 residues. The DNA of the CDR3 is TGTGCCATCAGTGAGCCCCTCGGGGTAGGAAAGACCCAAGAGACCCAGTACTTC. As protein: CAISEPLGVGKTQETQYF.

V gene TRBV4-2 combines with J gene TRBJ2-3; 11 nucleotides agree with TRBD2. The germline V gene has CDR1 LGHNA and CDR2 YNFKEQ. V shed 1 base, J shed 3 bases, and the junction held 3 bases outside the gene matches. This CDR3 region has 16 residues. CDR3 sequence reads: CASSQVTSGTTDTQYF. CDR3 coding DNA: TGTGCCAGCAGCCAAGTGACTAGCGGGACTACAGATACGCAGTATTTT.

The CDR3 coding sequence is TGTGCCAGCAGCCACGCCAGTCTAGCGGGAGTCTTCTTC. This sequence encodes CASSHASLAGVFF. The chain recombines TRBV3-1 (or the pseudogene TRBV3-2) with TRBJ2-1; 10 bases map to TRBD2. V lost 3 bases, J lost 16 bases, and 9 bases stayed unmatched. The CDR3 is 13 residues long. The V gene's germline CDR1 is LGHDT and CDR2 YNNKEL (reference sequence).

The chain recombines TRBV21-1 with TRBJ2-1; TRBD2 is taken as the D call from the table, unchecked against the DNA. TRBV21-1 is a known pseudogene. The CDR3 runs 15 residues. This chain's CDR3 is CASSILAGVGNEQFF. The CDR3 DNA follows: TGTGCCAGCAGCATTTTAGCGGGAGTTGGAAATGAGCAGTTCTTC.

This clone was seen a single time. CDR3 sequence (DNA): TGTGCCAGCTCACCACCGGGACAGGGACCGAACACTGAAGCTTTCTTT. Its translation is CASSPPGQGPNTEAFF. V usage is TRBV18 and J usage is TRBJ1-1, with 9 bases identical to TRBD1. Germline V gene data show CDR1 as KGHSH and CDR2 as LQKENI. V lost 0 bases to trimming and J lost 1 base; unmatched junction nucleotides: 3. The CDR3 runs 16 residues.

The chain employs TRBV19 and TRBJ1-5; D remains unclear. The CDR3 is 12 residues long. In germline, CDR1 is LNHDA, CDR2 SQIVND (reference sequence). Trimming removed 6 bases at V and 7 bases at J, with 10 bases between. The CDR3 nucleotides are TGTGCCAGTAGCCCGACAAGGCAGCCCCAGCATTTT. It translates to CASSPTRQPQHF.

This chain joins TRBV5-4 and TRBJ2-6; 9 bases are a match to TRBD1. After removal of 4 bases from V and 0 bases from J, the junction contained 8 bases not matched to a gene. CDR1 and CDR2 from the germline V gene are SGHNT and YYREEE (reference sequence). This CDR3 comprises 18 residues. CDR3 residues: CASSGPGTGSSGANVLTF. The CDR3 nucleotides are TGTGCCAGCAGCGGTCCCGGGACAGGGTCCTCTGGGGCCAACGTCCTGACTTTC.

This clone was detected only once. The rearrangement joins TRBV5-8 to TRBJ2-3; D might be TRBD2 (5 bases). CDR1 is SGHTS, CDR2 YDEGEE, per germline. This CDR3 spans 13 amino acids. V lost 6 bases and J 3 bases, leaving 11 bases between the germline ends. CDR3 DNA sequence: TGTGCCAGCACCTCGCCGGGGACAGATACGCAGTATTTT. Its protein product is CASTSPGTDTQYF.

The rearrangement links TRBV19 to TRBJ2-1; 9 bases match TRBD2. Germline V gene lookup returns CDR1 LNHDA and CDR2 SQIVND (reference sequence). Trimming cost V 4 bases and J 8 bases; bases outside gene matches: 9. This CDR3 is built from 15 residues. This chain's CDR3 is CASSTAGGPVDEQFF. DNA for the CDR3: TGTGCCAGTAGTACTGCGGGAGGGCCGGTGGATGAGCAGTTCTTC.

The rearrangement links TRBV18 to TRBJ2-7; tentatively, D is TRBD1 (6 bases). V was trimmed by 6 bases and J by 0 bases, leaving 24 bases between them. The length of the CDR3 is 18 residues. From germline, CDR1 is KGHSH and CDR2 LQKENI. CDR3 loop: CASSPKNRAGKLSYEQYF. In DNA, the CDR3 is TGTGCCAGCTCGCCGAAAAACAGGGCCGGAAAGCTCTCCTACGAGCAGTACTTC.

J is TRBJ1-3 and V is TRBV19; D possibly corresponds to TRBD1 (6 bases). The CDR3 spans 20 residues. Deletions cut 7 bases from V and 2 bases from J, with 30 bases between. Germline CDR1 is LNHDA and CDR2 is SQIVND (reference sequence). In DNA form, the CDR3 reads TGTGCCAGTACTCCCGCCTCGGGCAGGGGAATATTTGGAACTGGAAACACCATATATTTT. Amino acid sequence: CASTPASGRGIFGTGNTIYF.

This clone was picked up a small number of times. The V and J genes are TRBV30 and TRBJ1-4; D is unclear. CDR1 is GTSNPN, CDR2 SVGIG, per germline (reference sequence). Trimming took off 2 bases at V and 8 bases at J, with 12 bases between the two ends. This CDR3 is built from 13 residues. The CDR3 nucleotides read TGTGCCTGGAGTTGGCCTGGTACCGAAAAACTGTTTTTT. Translated: CAWSWPGTEKLFF. The entire variable domain, with the rest obtained from reference TRBV30 and TRBJ1-4, is as follows: SQTIHQWPATLVQPVGSPLSLECTVEGTSNPNLYWYRQAAGRGLQLLFYSVGIGQISSEVPQNLSASRPQDRQFILSSKKLLLSDSGFYLCAWSWPGTEKLFFGSGTQLSVL.

The CDR3 region is CSVENPTGYTDTQYF. In DNA, the CDR3 is TGCAGCGTTGAGAACCCGACAGGGTACACAGATACGCAGTATTTT. The rearrangement joins TRBV29-1 to TRBJ2-3; 7 bases map to TRBD1. Per germline, CDR1 SQVTM and CDR2 ANQGSEA. The CDR3 is 15 residues long. Trimming at V came to 3 bases and at J to 2 bases, leaving 8 bases not matched to a gene.

J is TRBJ2-1 and V is TRBV4-1; 8 nucleotides align to TRBD1. Looked up from germline, CDR1 is MGHRA and CDR2 is YSYEKL. The V segment lost 0 bases and the J segment 3 bases; nucleotides outside the gene matches: 4. The CDR3 spans 16 residues. The CDR3 loop is CASSQDGQGRYNEQFF. DNA for the CDR3: TGCGCCAGCAGCCAAGATGGACAGGGCCGCTACAATGAGCAGTTCTTC.

The chain recombines TRBV6-2 or TRBV6-3 with TRBJ2-5; the match to TRBD2 covers 10 bases. There are 16 residues in the CDR3. Per the germline V gene, CDR1 is MNHEY and CDR2 is SVGEGT. V shed 6 bases and J 2 bases; nucleotides not matched to a gene: 9. CDR3 sequence reads: CASSPLAGARQETQYF. The CDR3 region has the DNA TGTGCCAGCAGCCCCCTAGCGGGAGCCCGTCAAGAGACCCAGTACTTC.

This sequence joins TRBV11-2 and TRBJ2-7; D possibly corresponds to TRBD1 (5 bases). This CDR3 has 16 residues. The germline gives CDR1 SGHAT, CDR2 FQNNGV. Trimming stripped 1 base from V and 5 bases from J, with 18 bases between. This CDR3 is CASSLVGDRRHHEQYF. The DNA for the CDR3 is TGTGCCAGCAGCTTAGTCGGCGACAGAAGGCACCACGAGCAGTACTTC.

V usage is TRBV6-2 or TRBV6-3 and J usage is TRBJ2-7, with TRBD2 matching 7 bases. The CDR3 consists of 14 residues. The germline V gene has CDR1 MNHEY and CDR2 SVGEGT. V shed 3 bases, J shed 2 bases, and the junction held 4 bases outside the gene matches. The CDR3 loop is CASSYLADTYEQYF. The CDR3 DNA sequence: TGTGCCAGCAGTTATCTAGCGGATACCTACGAGCAGTACTTC.

This clone showed up just a few times. V and J are TRBV10-3 and TRBJ1-6, with 8 nucleotides matching TRBD1. The germline gives CDR1 ENHRY, CDR2 SYGVKD. This CDR3 is built from 14 residues. Losses at the gene ends were 5 bases for V and 5 bases for J; bases not matched to a gene: 2. CDR3 amino acids: CAISPGQDNSPLHF. CDR3 sequence (DNA): TGTGCCATCAGTCCGGGACAGGATAATTCACCCCTCCACTTT.

This clone was counted a few times. V usage is TRBV2 and J usage is TRBJ2-7; the match to TRBD2 covers 11 bases. The CDR3 loop spans 18 amino acids. V dropped 6 bases and J dropped 1; count of bases not matched to a gene: 14. CDR1 is SNHLY, CDR2 FYNNEI, per germline. The CDR3 protein is CASSSIPLGLAESYEQYF. CDR3 nucleotide sequence: TGTGCCAGCAGCTCCATACCCTTGGGACTAGCGGAGTCCTACGAGCAGTACTTC. Using reference TRBV2 and TRBJ2-7 for the parts outside the CDR3, the full variable domain is EPEVTQTPSHQVTQMGQEVILRCVPISNHLYFYWYRQILGQKVEFLVSFYNNEISEKSEIFDDQFSVERPDGSNFTLKIRSTKLEDSAMYFCASSSIPLGLAESYEQYFGPGTRLTVT.

The V call is TRBV19, the J call TRBJ1-4; maybe TRBD1 (6 bases). Germline loops: CDR1 LNHDA, CDR2 SQIVND (reference sequence). The V gene lost 4 bases and the J gene lost 8 bases, with 29 bases spanning the gap. The CDR3 spans 19 residues. The CDR3 loop is CASSTTDRSRFRFLEKLFF. The DNA of the CDR3 is TGTGCCAGTAGTACTACCGACAGGTCCAGATTTCGCTTTTTAGAAAAACTGTTTTTT. Using reference TRBV19 and TRBJ1-4 for the parts outside the CDR3, the full variable domain is DGGITQSPKYLFRKEGQNVTLSCEQNLNHDAMYWYRQDPGQGLRLIYYSQIVNDFQKGDIAEGYSVSREKKESFPLTVTSAQKNPTAFYLCASSTTDRSRFRFLEKLFFGSGTQLSVL.

This clone came up once. This chain's CDR3 is CASSPGQGRNSPLHF. The CDR3 region has the DNA TGTGCCAGCAGTCCCGGACAGGGCCGGAATTCACCCCTCCACTTT. The chain links TRBV4-2 to TRBJ1-6; 8 bases line up with TRBD1. Germline V lookup: CDR1 LGHNA, CDR2 YNFKEQ. Losses at the gene ends were 6 bases for V and 7 bases for J; bases not matched to a gene: 8. This CDR3 region has 15 residues.

The chain recombines TRBV4-1 with TRBJ2-7; D unresolved. The CDR3 extends over 13 amino acids. The germline V and J ends were trimmed by 0 bases and 3 bases, with 6 bases remaining between them. CDR1 and CDR2 (germline): MGHRA, YSYEKL. The CDR3 is CASSQEASYEQYF. The CDR3 DNA sequence: TGCGCCAGCAGCCAAGAGGCTAGCTACGAGCAGTACTTC.

V usage is TRBV7-9 and J usage is TRBJ1-1; TRBD1 matches 7 bases. The V gene's germline CDR1 is SEHNR and CDR2 FQNEAQ (reference sequence). The V segment lost 5 bases and the J segment 7 bases; nucleotides outside the gene matches: 7. This CDR3 has 13 residues. This CDR3 is CASSIGTVREAFF. CDR3 coding DNA: TGTGCCAGCAGCATAGGGACAGTACGTGAAGCTTTCTTT. The variable domain in full, with the rest retrieved from reference TRBV7-9 and TRBJ1-1, is DTGVSQNPRHKITKRGQNVTFRCDPISEHNRLYWYRQTLGQGPEFLTYFQNEAQLEKSRLLSDRFSAERPKGSFSTLEIQRTEQGDSAMYLCASSIGTVREAFFGQGTRLTVV.

This rearrangement joins TRBV28 to TRBJ1-1; the D gene is possibly TRBD1 (6 bases). The V end was cut by 4 bases, the J end by 1 base, with 16 bases between. Germline CDR1 reads MDHEN; CDR2 reads SYDVKM. The CDR3 runs to 16 residues. This CDR3 is CASSYETGVRNTEAFF. The CDR3 bases are TGTGCCAGCAGTTATGAGACAGGCGTAAGGAACACTGAAGCTTTCTTT.

The chain combines TRBV7-8 with TRBJ2-7; D ambiguous. This CDR3 region has 12 residues. Germline V gives CDR1 SGHVS, CDR2 FQNEAQ. V was cut by 1 base and J by 3 bases, with 4 bases left in between. CDR3 protein: CASSLGSYEQYF. The CDR3 DNA is TGTGCCAGCAGCTTAGGCAGCTACGAGCAGTACTTC.

CDR3 in amino acids: CASSPRGRSRYTDTQYF. CDR3 nucleotides: TGTGCCAGCAGCCCCCGGGGGAGGAGCAGATACACAGATACGCAGTATTTT. The chain employs TRBV7-9 and TRBJ2-3, with a weak D call TRBD2 (6 bases). This CDR3 is built from 17 residues. The V end was cut by 5 bases, the J end by 2 bases, with 20 bases between. CDR1 and CDR2 from the germline V gene are SEHNR and FQNEAQ (reference sequence).